These 27 T cell receptor beta chains share one sample of origin, sequenced in a study of T cells in Graves' hyperthyroidism and ophthalmopathy (dated 2019 in TCRdb). The library came from multiplex PCR. These reads were obtained on an Illumina HiSeq 2000. The TCR beta CDR3 regions were amplified from the RNA transcripts. The first round of RT-PCR for the TCR CDR3 was performed with the HTBI primer set and the Qiagen OneStep RT-PCR kit. TCRdb took the public reads, trimmed them with fastp at Q25, ran MiXCR for clone calling and kept in-frame beta chains. All rows with the same CDR3 protein become a single entry with the most common DNA and genes. The sample includes roughly 500,000 distinct CDR3 sequences, with about 45% observed a single time. The top ten clones comprise 44% of the sample. Sample: peripheral blood or thyroid tissue (not recorded which). These receptors came from an adult woman with Graves' disease, either hyperthyroidism or ophthalmopathy (not recorded which).

This chain links TRBV7-9 with TRBJ1-1; 9 positions agree with TRBD1. Germline assignment: CDR1 SEHNR and CDR2 FQNEAQ (reference sequence). The CDR3 has 16 amino acids. V shed 3 bases and J 5 bases; nucleotides not matched to a gene: 10. CDR3 DNA sequence: TGTGCCAGCAGCTTGAATCCGGGACAGGGATATACTGAAGCTTTCTTT. Encoded protein: CASSLNPGQGYTEAFF.

This clonotype was counted ten times or more. J is TRBJ2-5 and V is TRBV6-5, with a possible D match to TRBD2 (5 bases). The CDR3 sequence is 13 residues long. Germline lookup yields CDR1 MNHEY and CDR2 SVGAGI. Trimming took 8 bases from V and 5 from J, leaving 15 bases between them. The CDR3: CASSDGMGETQYF. The CDR3 nucleotides are TGTGCCAGCTCAGACGGGATGGGTGAGACCCAGTACTTC.

This clonotype was picked up many times. CDR3 sequence reads: CSATAAGSVYYEQYF. CDR3 sequence (DNA): TGCAGTGCGACTGCGGCAGGGTCCGTATACTACGAGCAGTACTTC. V usage is TRBV20-1 and J usage is TRBJ2-7, with D maybe TRBD1 (5 bases). Germline CDR1 reads DFQATT; CDR2 reads SNEGSKA (reference sequence). This CDR3 has 15 amino acids. Trimming cost V 6 bases and J 3 bases, with 21 bases left between them.

CDR3 region: CSANGRDRQETQYF. CDR3 in DNA: TGCAGTGCTAACGGCCGGGACCGCCAAGAGACCCAGTACTTC. The V call is TRBV20-1, the J call TRBJ2-5; the D call may be TRBD1 or TRBD2 (5 bases each). The CDR3 runs to 14 residues. The V gene's germline CDR1 is DFQATT and CDR2 SNEGSKA (reference sequence). With 4 bases removed from V and 1 base from J, the gap between germline ends came to 13 bases.

Many counts were recorded for this clonotype. The V and J genes are TRBV20-1 and TRBJ1-5; the D is unclear. With 6 bases removed from V and 0 bases from J, the gap between germline ends came to 9 bases. The CDR3 spans 13 residues. Germline-derived CDR1 and CDR2 are DFQATT and SNEGSKA (reference sequence). The CDR3 is CSAGLYSNQPQHF. In DNA form, the CDR3 reads TGCAGTGCGGGCCTATATAGCAATCAGCCCCAGCATTTT.

The J gene is TRBJ2-7, the V gene TRBV7-9; the D call may be TRBD1 or TRBD2 (6 bases each). V was cut by 4 bases and J by 7 bases, with 23 bases left in between. The germline V gene has CDR1 SEHNR and CDR2 FQNEAQ (reference sequence). This CDR3 contains 16 residues. The CDR3 nucleotides read TGTGCCAGCAGCTCCCAACTTAGGGACATGGAGGGGGAGCAGTACTTC. It translates to CASSSQLRDMEGEQYF.

The rearrangement joins TRBV12-3 or TRBV12-4 to TRBJ2-2; D uncertain. CDR3 length equals 16 residues. V shed 2 bases and J shed 3 bases, with 13 bases lying between them. The DNA of the CDR3 is TGTGCCAGCAGTTTACTGCAGCCTGTGGACACCGGGGAGCTGTTTTTT. Residues: CASSLLQPVDTGELFF.

In this sample, this clonotype turned up a few times. CDR3 sequence reads: CASSSGLAGEYYEQYF. Here the CDR3 DNA reads TGTGCCAGCAGCTCGGGACTAGCGGGAGAATATTACGAGCAGTACTTC. The chain recombines TRBV5-4 with TRBJ2-7; the match to TRBD2 covers 14 bases. V lost 3 bases to trimming and J lost 4 bases; unmatched junction nucleotides: 6. CDR1 is SGHNT and CDR2 is YYREEE in the germline V gene (reference sequence). This CDR3 is 16 amino acids long.

At least ten counts were recorded for this clonotype. The chain links TRBV29-1 to TRBJ1-2, with 10 positions matching TRBD1. The CDR3 spans 12 residues. Germline lookup yields CDR1 SQVTM and CDR2 ANQGSEA. J lost 7 bases, V lost 8 bases, and 7 bases had no gene match. The CDR3 DNA is TGCAGCTTACGGACAGGGGGTGGTGGCTACACCTTC. It codes for CSLRTGGGGYTF.

The chain joins TRBV10-3 to TRBJ1-6; D remains ambiguous. Trimming pared 4 bases from V and 1 base from J, leaving 17 bases between. Germline assignment: CDR1 ENHRY and CDR2 SYGVKD. This CDR3 is built from 18 residues. The CDR3 DNA reads TGTGCCATCAGTGCCTGGGAGTCCAGCAGGTCCTATAATTCACCCCTCCACTTT. Its translation: CAISAWESSRSYNSPLHF.

The rearrangement links TRBV25-1 to TRBJ1-6; 8 bases map to TRBD1. The CDR3 runs to 15 residues. Germline CDR1 MGHDK, CDR2 SYGVNS. V dropped 2 bases and J dropped 5; count of bases not matched to a gene: 2. The CDR3 protein is CASSEGQGNNSPLHF. For the CDR3, the DNA is TGTGCCAGCAGTGAAGGACAGGGAAATAATTCACCCCTCCACTTT.

This clonotype has ten or more counts. The rearrangement joins TRBV7-2 to TRBJ1-2; D ambiguous. Trimming stripped 2 bases from V and 8 bases from J, with 15 bases between. This CDR3 spans 14 amino acids. CDR1 and CDR2 (germline): SGHTA, FQGNSA. The CDR3 is CASSLFDGGEGYTF. The CDR3, as DNA: TGTGCCAGCAGCTTATTTGACGGAGGAGAGGGCTACACCTTC.

This clonotype was seen only a few times. The chain uses TRBV7-2 and TRBJ1-1; D uncertain. The CDR3 covers 13 residues. CDR1 SGHTA and CDR2 FQGNSA come from the germline V gene. V lost 1 base and J lost 8, with 11 bases in between. The CDR3 reads CASSLEFGREAFF. DNA for the CDR3: TGTGCCAGCAGCTTAGAGTTCGGCAGAGAAGCTTTCTTT. Based on the CDR3 plus reference TRBV7-2 and TRBJ1-1, the full variable domain is GAGVSQSPSNKVTEKGKDVELRCDPISGHTALYWYRQSLGQGLEFLIYFQGNSAPDKSGLPSDRFSAERTGGSVSTLTIQRTQQEDSAVYLCASSLEFGREAFFGQGTRLTVV.

At least ten counts were recorded for this clonotype. This chain connects TRBV10-3 to TRBJ2-5; 12 bases fit TRBD2. Germline V CDR1 and CDR2: ENHRY, SYGVKD. The J segment lost 4 bases and the V segment lost 5 bases, leaving 5 bases of the junction unmatched. The CDR3 is 15 amino acids. CDR3 sequence (DNA): TGTGCCATCAGTCCGACTAGCGGGAGACCAGAGACCCAGTACTTC. It yields the protein CAISPTSGRPETQYF.

The chain combines TRBV2 with TRBJ1-4; D might be TRBD1 (6 bases). Trimming took off 7 bases at V and 8 bases at J, with 14 bases between the two ends. The CDR3 contains 13 residues. Germline CDR1 and CDR2: SNHLY and FYNNEI. This chain's CDR3 is CASMRTVGEKLFF. CDR3 bases: TGTGCCAGCATGCGGACAGTCGGGGAAAAACTGTTTTTT.

This chain joins TRBV20-1 and TRBJ2-1; TRBD2 might be the D (5 bases). The CDR3 totals 11 residues. Trimming left V 3 bases short and J 10 bases short, with 10 bases between. Per the germline V gene, CDR1 is DFQATT and CDR2 is SNEGSKA (reference sequence). The CDR3, as DNA: TGCAGTGCTAGTCCGACGGGGGAGCAGTTCTTC. This encodes CSASPTGEQFF.

The sample holds many counts of this clonotype. The V and J genes are TRBV12-3 or TRBV12-4 and TRBJ1-1, with D uncertain. The V end lost 1 base, the J end lost 1 base, and 10 bases lay between the germline ends. There are 15 residues in the CDR3. CDR3 nucleotide sequence: TGTGCCAGCAGTTTAGGAGCCCCAAGGAACACTGAAGCTTTCTTT. Encoded protein: CASSLGAPRNTEAFF.

V gene TRBV29-1 combines with J gene TRBJ1-1; no clear D gene. The V gene lost 3 bases and the J gene lost 1 base, with 12 bases spanning the gap. This CDR3 has 14 amino acids. Germline lookup yields CDR1 SQVTM and CDR2 ANQGSEA. CDR3 sequence: CSVEDRGRNTEAFF. For the CDR3, the DNA is TGCAGCGTTGAGGATCGTGGCAGGAACACTGAAGCTTTCTTT.

This chain joins TRBV10-1 and TRBJ1-4, with D possibly matching TRBD1 (6 bases). The V and J ends lost 8 bases and 3 bases respectively, with 22 bases between them. The CDR3 sequence is 17 residues long. CDR1 and CDR2 (germline): WNHNN, SYGVQD (reference sequence). The DNA of the CDR3 is TGCGCCAGCCGGAGTCCGGGACATCCCTCCTCTAATGAAAAACTGTTTTTT. The encoded protein is CASRSPGHPSSNEKLFF.

This chain connects TRBV6-5 to TRBJ1-5, with TRBD1 identical over 8 bases. From germline, CDR1 is MNHEY and CDR2 SVGAGI. With 2 bases clipped from V and 7 bases from J, the junction kept 7 bases outside the gene matches. This CDR3 has 15 residues. CDR3 DNA sequence: TGTGCCAGCAGTTACGGGGCAGGGGGCGGGCAGCCCCAGCATTTT. Amino acids: CASSYGAGGGQPQHF.

The chain uses TRBV10-3 and TRBJ1-2; TRBD1 aligns across 7 bases. Germline values: CDR1 ENHRY, CDR2 SYGVKD. The CDR3 consists of 15 residues. The junction had 7 bases not matched to a gene; V was cut back by 2 bases and J by 4 bases. This CDR3 is CAISEPGQAGYGYTF. CDR3 in DNA: TGTGCCATCAGTGAGCCAGGACAGGCCGGCTATGGCTACACCTTC.

This clonotype has just a few counts. The chain combines TRBV10-3 with TRBJ1-2; D remains unclear. Germline V CDR1 and CDR2: ENHRY, SYGVKD. V was shortened by 10 bases and J by 5 bases, with 14 bases between the two germline ends. CDR3 size: 12 residues. CDR3 DNA sequence: TGTGCCAACTTCGACAAGCAGTATGGCTACACCTTC. This sequence encodes CANFDKQYGYTF.

This clonotype appeared many times. The chain recombines TRBV14 with TRBJ2-7; 11 nucleotides align to TRBD1. V shed 3 bases, J shed 5 bases, and the junction held 3 bases outside the gene matches. The CDR3 has 14 residues. The V gene's germline CDR1 is SGHDN and CDR2 FVKESK. The CDR3 spells CASSHRDRGNEQYF. CDR3 DNA: TGTGCCAGCAGCCACCGGGACAGGGGGAACGAGCAGTACTTC.

This rearrangement joins TRBV28 to TRBJ1-2; TRBD1 aligns across 8 bases. Germline V lookup: CDR1 MDHEN, CDR2 SYDVKM. The ends lost 6 bases at V and 3 bases at J; junction bases unmatched: 6. The CDR3 is made up of 14 amino acids. DNA of the CDR3: TGTGCCAGCAGCCCCGGGACAGGATACTATGGCTACACCTTC. Translated: CASSPGTGYYGYTF.

This clonotype was detected many times. The chain recombines TRBV9 with TRBJ2-5; maybe TRBD2 (6 bases). The CDR3 totals 14 residues. Deletions cut 4 bases from V and 5 bases from J, with 15 bases between. CDR1 is SGDLS, CDR2 YYNGEE, per germline. The DNA of the CDR3 is TGTGCCAGCAGCCATACGGGAGTCGGGGAGACCCAGTACTTC. Translated, it gives CASSHTGVGETQYF.

This clonotype was detected only a few times. The chain is built from TRBV2 and TRBJ1-5, with TRBD1 matching 7 bases. CDR3 length: 14 amino acids. CDR1 and CDR2 (germline): SNHLY, FYNNEI. The V gene end was trimmed by 6 bases and the J gene end by 7 bases; junction bases not matched to a gene: 9. The CDR3 loop is CASRGTGVYQPQHF. CDR3 DNA sequence: TGTGCCAGCAGAGGTACAGGGGTGTACCAGCCCCAGCATTTT.

This clonotype has ten or more counts. At one end, the junction sequence differs from germline, possibly due to a read error. V usage is TRBV15 and J usage is TRBJ1-1; possibly TRBD1 for D (5 bases). Germline V CDR1 and CDR2: LNHNV, YYDKDF (reference sequence). The CDR3 is 13 residues long. The chain's CDR3 is CATSRESRGEPFF. The CDR3 DNA is TGTGCCACCAGCAGAGAGAGTAGGGGTGAACCTTTCTTT.